The sequence of this T cell receptor beta chain was determined in a study of technical replicates of blood from a handful of donors. Germline V gene sequence: CDR1 SEHNR, CDR2 FQNEAQ (reference sequence). The germline V and J ends were trimmed by 4 bases and 8 bases, with 12 bases remaining between them. This CDR3 contains 14 residues. Measured with immunoSEQ multiplex PCR; TCRdb has only the in-frame clones, and not every one. The profile shows about 76,000 clones, 91% of them singletons. Sequenced input: T cells isolated from PBMCs. The chain combines TRBV7-9 with TRBJ2-6; D is possibly TRBD1 (5 bases). This receptor was obtained from a human donor in good health. The CDR3 nucleotides are TGTGCCAGCAGCTCATCGACAGTTCCCAACGTCCTGACTTTC. It is translated as CASSSSTVPNVLTF.